This T cell receptor beta chain was observed in a study of blood T cell repertoires in COVID-19. At the level of the study: The samples span acute and convalescent COVID-19 from the United States, Italy and Spain. Sources were T cells, B-cell-depleted T cells, or PBMCs; the material itself was cDNA or gDNA.

As processed by the authors: Quantification of nucleated cells was approximated via reference gene primer amplification. TCRdb's table, derived via immunoSEQ multiplex PCR, lists solely in-frame clones and lacks some. That table supplies the V and J calls and clone size; D and trimming were determined from the DNA. The sample consists of under 40,000 clones, around nine tenths of them appearing once. J gave up 0 bases and V 1 base, and 6 bases lay outside the gene matches. The CDR3 is 17 amino acids. The V gene's germline CDR1 is SGHAT and CDR2 FQNNGV. This clonotype was obtained from an elderly woman with active or convalescent COVID-19. Material: peripheral blood. The rearrangement joins TRBV11-2 to TRBJ1-2; 9 bases match TRBD1. The CDR3 DNA reads TGTGCCAGCAGCTTAGCCGGGACAGGGCCTTCTAACTATGGCTACACCTTC. Translated, it gives CASSLAGTGPSNYGYTF.